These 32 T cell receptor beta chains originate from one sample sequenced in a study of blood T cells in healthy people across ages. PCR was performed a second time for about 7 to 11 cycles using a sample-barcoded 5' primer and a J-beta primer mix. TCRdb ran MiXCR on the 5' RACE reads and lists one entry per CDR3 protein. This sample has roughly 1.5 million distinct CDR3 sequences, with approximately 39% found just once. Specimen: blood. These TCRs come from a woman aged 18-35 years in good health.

The CDR3 DNA is TGCGCCAGCAGCTTGCGAGGGGGGTCCACCTACGAGCAGTACTTC. Protein sequence: CASSLRGGSTYEQYF. The genes are TRBV5-1 and TRBJ2-7; D may correspond to TRBD1 or TRBD2 (6 bases each). Germline CDR1 and CDR2: SGHRS and YFSETQ. This CDR3 has 15 residues. V lost 1 base and J 2 bases, leaving 13 bases between the germline ends.

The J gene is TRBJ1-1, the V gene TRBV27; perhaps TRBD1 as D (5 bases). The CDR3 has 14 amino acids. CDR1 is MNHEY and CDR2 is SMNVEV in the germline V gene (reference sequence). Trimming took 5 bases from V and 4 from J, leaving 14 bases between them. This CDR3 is CASSDEGQGTEAFF. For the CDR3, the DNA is TGTGCCAGCAGTGACGAGGGGCAGGGCACTGAAGCTTTCTTT.

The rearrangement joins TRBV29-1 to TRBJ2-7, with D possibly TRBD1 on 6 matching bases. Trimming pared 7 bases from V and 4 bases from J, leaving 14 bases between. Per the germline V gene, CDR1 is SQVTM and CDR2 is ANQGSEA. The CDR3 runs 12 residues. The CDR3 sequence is CSADSPTYEQYF. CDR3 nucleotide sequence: TGCAGCGCGGACAGTCCGACTTACGAGCAGTACTTC.

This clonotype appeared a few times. The CDR3 coding sequence is TGCGCCAGCAGCCAAGAAGCGGAAAATGGATACAATGAGCAGTTCTTC. Its protein is CASSQEAENGYNEQFF. The V and J genes are TRBV4-1 and TRBJ2-1; TRBD2 might be the D (5 bases). This CDR3 contains 16 residues. V was clipped by 0 bases and J by 4 bases, with 13 bases between them. The germline gives CDR1 MGHRA, CDR2 YSYEKL.

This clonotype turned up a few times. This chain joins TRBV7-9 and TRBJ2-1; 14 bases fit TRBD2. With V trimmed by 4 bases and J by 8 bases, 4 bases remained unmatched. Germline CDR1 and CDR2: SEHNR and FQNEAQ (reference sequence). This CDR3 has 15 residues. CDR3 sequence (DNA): TGTGCCAGCAGCTCCCGACTAGCGGGAGGGGATGAGCAGTTCTTC. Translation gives CASSSRLAGGDEQFF. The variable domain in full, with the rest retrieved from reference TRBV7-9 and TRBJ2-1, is DTGVSQNPRHKITKRGQNVTFRCDPISEHNRLYWYRQTLGQGPEFLTYFQNEAQLEKSRLLSDRFSAERPKGSFSTLEIQRTEQGDSAMYLCASSSRLAGGDEQFFGPGTRLTVL.

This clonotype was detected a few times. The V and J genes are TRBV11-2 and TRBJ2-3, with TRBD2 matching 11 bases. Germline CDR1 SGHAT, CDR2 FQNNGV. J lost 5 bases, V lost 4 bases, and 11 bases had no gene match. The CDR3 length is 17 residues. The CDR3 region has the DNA TGTGCCAGCAGCTCTCCACTAGCGGGGGAATCGAAAGATACGCAGTATTTT. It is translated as CASSSPLAGESKDTQYF.

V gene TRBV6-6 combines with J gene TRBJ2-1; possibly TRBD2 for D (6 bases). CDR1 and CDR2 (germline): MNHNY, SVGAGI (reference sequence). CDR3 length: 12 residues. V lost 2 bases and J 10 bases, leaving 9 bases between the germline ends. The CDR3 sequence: CASSYGGEEQFF. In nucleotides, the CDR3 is TGTGCCAGCAGTTACGGAGGGGAAGAGCAGTTCTTC.

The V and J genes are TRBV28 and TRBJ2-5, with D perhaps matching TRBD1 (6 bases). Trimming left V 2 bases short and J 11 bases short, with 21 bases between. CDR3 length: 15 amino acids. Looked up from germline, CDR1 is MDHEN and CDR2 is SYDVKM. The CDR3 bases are TGTGCCAGCAGTTTAACCAGGGGATTCTACAATGAGCAGTACTTC. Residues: CASSLTRGFYNEQYF.

CDR3 nucleotide sequence: TGCGCCAGCAGCTTGGTGGTCGGTCCCCGGGCAGATACGCAGTATTTT. Translating gives CASSLVVGPRADTQYF. This sequence joins TRBV5-1 and TRBJ2-3; D is unresolved. The CDR3 contains 16 residues. Per germline, CDR1 SGHRS and CDR2 YFSETQ. V lost 0 bases to trimming and J lost 4 bases, with 15 bases between them. Filled out from reference TRBV5-1 and TRBJ2-3, the complete variable domain reads KAGVTQTPRYLIKTRGQQVTLSCSPISGHRSVSWYQQTPGQGLQFLFEYFSETQRNKGNFPGRFSGRQFSNSRSEMNVSTLELGDSALYLCASSLVVGPRADTQYFGPGTRLTVL.

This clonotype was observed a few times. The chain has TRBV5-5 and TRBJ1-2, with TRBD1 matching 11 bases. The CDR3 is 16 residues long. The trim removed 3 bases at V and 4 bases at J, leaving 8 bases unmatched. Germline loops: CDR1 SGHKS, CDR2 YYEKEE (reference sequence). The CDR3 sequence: CASSSFRTGGAYGYTF. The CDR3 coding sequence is TGTGCCAGCAGCTCCTTTCGGACAGGGGGCGCCTATGGCTACACCTTC.

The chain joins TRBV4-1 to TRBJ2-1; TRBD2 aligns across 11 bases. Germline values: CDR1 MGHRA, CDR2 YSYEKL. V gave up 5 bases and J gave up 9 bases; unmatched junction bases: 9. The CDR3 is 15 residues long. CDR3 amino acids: CASSFQVAGGVEQFF. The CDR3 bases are TGCGCCAGCAGCTTTCAGGTAGCGGGGGGGGTTGAGCAGTTCTTC.

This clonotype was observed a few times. This CDR3 reads CASSIGGAPQETQYF. The DNA of the CDR3 is TGTGCCAGCAGCATTGGGGGAGCCCCTCAAGAGACCCAGTACTTC. This chain uses TRBV27 with TRBJ2-5; D is tentatively TRBD1 or TRBD2 (5 bases each). Trimming stripped 6 bases from V and 2 bases from J, with 16 bases between. The CDR3 has 15 amino acids. Germline CDR1 reads MNHEY; CDR2 reads SMNVEV (reference sequence).

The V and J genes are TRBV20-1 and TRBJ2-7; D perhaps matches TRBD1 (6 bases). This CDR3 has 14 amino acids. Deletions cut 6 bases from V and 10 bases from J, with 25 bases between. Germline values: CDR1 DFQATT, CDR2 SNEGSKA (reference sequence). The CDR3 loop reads CSAIDRPRMEEQYF. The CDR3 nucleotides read TGCAGTGCAATCGACAGGCCTCGGATGGAGGAACAGTACTTC.

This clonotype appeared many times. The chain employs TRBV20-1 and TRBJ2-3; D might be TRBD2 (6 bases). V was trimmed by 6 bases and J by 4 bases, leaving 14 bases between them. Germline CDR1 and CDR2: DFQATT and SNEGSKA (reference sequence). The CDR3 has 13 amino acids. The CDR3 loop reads CSAELGGADTQYF. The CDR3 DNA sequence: TGCAGTGCCGAGCTGGGGGGAGCAGATACGCAGTATTTT.

This CDR3 reads CATQGVSYNEQFF. In nucleotides, the CDR3 is TGTGCCACCCAAGGGGTCTCCTACAATGAGCAGTTCTTC. The chain has TRBV15 and TRBJ2-1; perhaps TRBD1 as D (5 bases). V shed 8 bases and J shed 0 bases, with 8 bases lying between them. The CDR3 is 13 amino acids. The V gene's germline CDR1 is LNHNV and CDR2 YYDKDF (reference sequence). The variable domain in full, completed from reference TRBV15 and TRBJ2-1, reads DAMVIQNPRYQVTQFGKPVTLSCSQTLNHNVMYWYQQKSSQAPKLLFHYYDKDFNNEADTPDNFQSRRPNTSFCFLDIRSPGLGDTAMYLCATQGVSYNEQFFGPGTRLTVL.

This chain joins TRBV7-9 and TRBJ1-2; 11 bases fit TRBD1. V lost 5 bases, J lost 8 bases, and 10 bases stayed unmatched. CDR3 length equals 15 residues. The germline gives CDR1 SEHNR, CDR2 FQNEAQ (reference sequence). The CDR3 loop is CASSPRGQGALGYTF. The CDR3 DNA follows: TGTGCCAGCAGCCCAAGAGGACAGGGGGCATTGGGCTACACCTTC.

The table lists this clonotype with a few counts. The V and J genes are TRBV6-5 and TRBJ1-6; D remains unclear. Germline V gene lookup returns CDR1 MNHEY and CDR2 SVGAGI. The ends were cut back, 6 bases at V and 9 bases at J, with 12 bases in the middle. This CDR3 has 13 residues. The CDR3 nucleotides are TGTGCCAGCAGCCAAGACGGAGCTTCACCCCTCCACTTT. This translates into CASSQDGASPLHF.

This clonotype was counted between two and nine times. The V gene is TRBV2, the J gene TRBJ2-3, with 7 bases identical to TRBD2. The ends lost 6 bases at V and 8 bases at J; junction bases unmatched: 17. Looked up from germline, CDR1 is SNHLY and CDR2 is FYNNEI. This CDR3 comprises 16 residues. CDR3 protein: CASRVYRGVASATQYF. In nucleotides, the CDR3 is TGTGCCAGCAGAGTATATCGGGGGGTCGCGTCCGCTACGCAGTATTTT.

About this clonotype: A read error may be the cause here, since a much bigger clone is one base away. The CDR3 is CASNLNRGNSPLHF. As DNA, the CDR3 is TGTGCCAGCAATTTGAACAGGGGAAACTCACCCCTCCACTTT. This chain links TRBV12-3 or TRBV12-4 with TRBJ1-6, with 7 bases identical to TRBD1. This CDR3 comprises 14 residues. V was pared by 7 bases and J by 10 bases, with 10 bases of the junction left unmatched.

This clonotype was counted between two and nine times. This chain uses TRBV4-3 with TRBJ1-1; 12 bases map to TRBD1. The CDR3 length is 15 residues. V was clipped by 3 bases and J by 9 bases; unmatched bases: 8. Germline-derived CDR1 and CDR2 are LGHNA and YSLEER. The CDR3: CASSQAGTGGQQAFF. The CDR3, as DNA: TGCGCCAGCAGCCAGGCAGGGACAGGGGGCCAGCAAGCTTTCTTT.

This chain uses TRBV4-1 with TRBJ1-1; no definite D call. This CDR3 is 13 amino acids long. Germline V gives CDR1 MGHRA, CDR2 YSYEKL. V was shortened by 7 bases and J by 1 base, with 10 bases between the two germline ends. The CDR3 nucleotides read TGCGCCAGCACCTCGTACAGGAACACTGAAGCTTTCTTT. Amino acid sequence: CASTSYRNTEAFF.

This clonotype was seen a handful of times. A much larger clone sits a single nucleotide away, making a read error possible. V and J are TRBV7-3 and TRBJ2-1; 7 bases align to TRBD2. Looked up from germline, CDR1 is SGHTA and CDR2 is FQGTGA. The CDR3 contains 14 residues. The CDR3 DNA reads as TGTGCCGGCAGCTTTTCGGGAGGCTACAATGAGCAGTTCTTC. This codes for CAGSFSGGYNEQFF.

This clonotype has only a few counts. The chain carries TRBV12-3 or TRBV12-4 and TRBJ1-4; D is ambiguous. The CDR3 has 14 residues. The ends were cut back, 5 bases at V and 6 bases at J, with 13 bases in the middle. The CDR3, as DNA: TGTGCCAGCAGTCCCAACCTACCTGATGAAAAACTGTTTTTT. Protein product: CASSPNLPDEKLFF.

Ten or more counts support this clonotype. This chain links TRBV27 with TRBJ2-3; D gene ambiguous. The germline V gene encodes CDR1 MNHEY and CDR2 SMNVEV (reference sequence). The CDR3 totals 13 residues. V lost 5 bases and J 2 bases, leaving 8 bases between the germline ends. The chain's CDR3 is CASSPLHTDTQYF. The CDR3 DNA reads TGTGCCAGCAGTCCTCTACACACAGATACGCAGTATTTT.

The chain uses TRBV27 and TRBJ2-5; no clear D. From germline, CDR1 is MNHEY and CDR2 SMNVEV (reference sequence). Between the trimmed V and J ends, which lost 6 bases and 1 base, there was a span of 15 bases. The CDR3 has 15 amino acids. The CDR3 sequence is CASREPGRFQETQYF. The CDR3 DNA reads TGTGCCAGCAGGGAACCGGGCCGCTTCCAAGAGACCCAGTACTTC.

CDR3 sequence reads: CASSQDTGVYNEQFF. The DNA for the CDR3 is TGTGCCAGCAGCCAAGACACCGGGGTGTACAATGAGCAGTTCTTC. This chain connects TRBV3-1 to TRBJ2-1, with D tentatively TRBD2 (5 bases). Germline CDR1 reads LGHDT; CDR2 reads YNNKEL (reference sequence). V was clipped by 0 bases and J by 4 bases, with 10 bases between them. The CDR3 covers 15 residues.

The CDR3 DNA is TGCGCCAGCGACCGAGGGGGGAAAGCTTTCTTT. Translation: CASDRGGKAFF. The chain carries TRBV4-1 and TRBJ1-1; maybe TRBD1 (6 bases). Per the germline V gene, CDR1 is MGHRA and CDR2 is YSYEKL. Trimming cost V 8 bases and J 9 bases, with 13 bases left between them. CDR3 length: 11 residues.

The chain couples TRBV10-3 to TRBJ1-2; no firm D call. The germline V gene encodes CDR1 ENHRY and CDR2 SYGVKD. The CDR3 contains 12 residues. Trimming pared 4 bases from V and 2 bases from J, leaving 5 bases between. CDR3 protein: CAISVGNYGYTF. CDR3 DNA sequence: TGTGCCATCAGTGTGGGAAACTATGGCTACACCTTC.

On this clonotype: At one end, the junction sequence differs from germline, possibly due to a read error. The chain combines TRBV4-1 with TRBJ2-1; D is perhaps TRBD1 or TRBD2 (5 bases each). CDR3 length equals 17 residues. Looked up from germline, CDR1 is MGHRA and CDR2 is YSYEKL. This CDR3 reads CASSQGETRYEADEQFF. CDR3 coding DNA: TGCGCCAGCAGTCAAGGGGAGACCCGGTACGAGGCCGATGAGCAGTTCTTC.

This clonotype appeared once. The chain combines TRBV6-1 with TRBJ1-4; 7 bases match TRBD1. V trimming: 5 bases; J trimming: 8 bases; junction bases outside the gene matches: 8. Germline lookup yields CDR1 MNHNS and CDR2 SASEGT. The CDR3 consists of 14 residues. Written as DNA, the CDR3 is TGTGCCAGCAGTAAAGGGGGCTATATCGAAAAACTGTTTTTT. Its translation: CASSKGGYIEKLFF.

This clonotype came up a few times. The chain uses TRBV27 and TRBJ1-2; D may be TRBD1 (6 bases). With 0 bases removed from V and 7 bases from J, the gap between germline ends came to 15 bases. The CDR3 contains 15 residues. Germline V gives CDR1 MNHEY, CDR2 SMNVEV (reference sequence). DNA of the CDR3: TGTGCCAGCAGTTTATCTGGTGCAGGGGTGGTTGGCTACACCTTC. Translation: CASSLSGAGVVGYTF.

The CDR3 reads CASSQVAQGGEQFF. The CDR3 region has the DNA TGTGCCAGCAGCCAAGTGGCTCAGGGTGGTGAGCAGTTCTTC. The chain is built from TRBV4-2 and TRBJ2-1, with D perhaps matching TRBD1 (5 bases). V was clipped by 1 base and J by 9 bases, with 13 bases between them. The germline CDR1 and CDR2 sequences are LGHNA and YNFKEQ. The CDR3 runs to 14 residues.